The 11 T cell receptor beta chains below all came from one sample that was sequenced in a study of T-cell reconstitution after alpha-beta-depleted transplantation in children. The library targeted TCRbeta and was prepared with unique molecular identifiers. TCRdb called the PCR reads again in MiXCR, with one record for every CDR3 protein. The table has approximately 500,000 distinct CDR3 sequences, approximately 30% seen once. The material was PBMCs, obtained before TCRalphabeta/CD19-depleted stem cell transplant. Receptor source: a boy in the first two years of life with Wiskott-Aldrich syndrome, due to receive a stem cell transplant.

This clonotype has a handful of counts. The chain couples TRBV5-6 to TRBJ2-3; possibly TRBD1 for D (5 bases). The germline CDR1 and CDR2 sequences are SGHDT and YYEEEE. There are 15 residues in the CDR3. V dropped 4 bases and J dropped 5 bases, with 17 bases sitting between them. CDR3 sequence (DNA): TGTGCCAGCAGCCCCGTGGGGCAGGCGGAAGATACGCAGTATTTT. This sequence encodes CASSPVGQAEDTQYF.

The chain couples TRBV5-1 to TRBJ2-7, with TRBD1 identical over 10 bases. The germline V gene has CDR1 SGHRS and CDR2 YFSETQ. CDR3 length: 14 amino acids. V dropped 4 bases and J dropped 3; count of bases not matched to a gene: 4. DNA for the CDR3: TGCGCCAGCAGCACCCGGACAGGGGGCTACGAGCAGTACTTC. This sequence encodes CASSTRTGGYEQYF.

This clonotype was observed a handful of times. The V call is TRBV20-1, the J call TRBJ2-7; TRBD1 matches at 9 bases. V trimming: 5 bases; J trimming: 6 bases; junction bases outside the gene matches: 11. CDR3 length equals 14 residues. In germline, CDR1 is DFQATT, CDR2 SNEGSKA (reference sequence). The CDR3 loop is CSAGPGTGKAEQYF. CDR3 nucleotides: TGCAGTGCTGGCCCCGGGACAGGGAAAGCCGAGCAGTACTTC.

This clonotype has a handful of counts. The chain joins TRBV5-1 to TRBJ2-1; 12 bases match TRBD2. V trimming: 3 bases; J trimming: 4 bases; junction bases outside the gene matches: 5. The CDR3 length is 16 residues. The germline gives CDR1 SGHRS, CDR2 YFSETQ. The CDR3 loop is CASSSGLAGLYNEQFF. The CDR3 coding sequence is TGCGCCAGCAGCTCGGGACTAGCGGGCTTATACAATGAGCAGTTCTTC.

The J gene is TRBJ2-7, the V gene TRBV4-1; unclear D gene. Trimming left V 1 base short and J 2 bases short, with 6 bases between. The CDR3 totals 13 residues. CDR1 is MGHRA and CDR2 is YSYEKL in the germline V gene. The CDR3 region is CASSQVLTYEQYF. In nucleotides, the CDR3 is TGCGCCAGCAGCCAAGTTCTTACCTACGAGCAGTACTTC.

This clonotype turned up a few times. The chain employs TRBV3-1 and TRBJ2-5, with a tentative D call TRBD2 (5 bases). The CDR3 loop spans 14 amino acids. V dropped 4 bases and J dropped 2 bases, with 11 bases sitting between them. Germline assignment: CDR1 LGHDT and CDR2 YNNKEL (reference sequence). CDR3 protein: CASSLRTQQETQYF. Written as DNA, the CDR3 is TGTGCCAGCAGCCTGAGGACTCAACAAGAGACCCAGTACTTC.

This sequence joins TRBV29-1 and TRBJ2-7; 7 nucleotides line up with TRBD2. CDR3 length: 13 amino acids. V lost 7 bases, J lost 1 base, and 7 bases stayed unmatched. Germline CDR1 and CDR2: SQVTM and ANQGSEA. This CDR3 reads CSGVGRGSYEQYF. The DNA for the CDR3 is TGCAGCGGGGTGGGGAGGGGATCCTACGAGCAGTACTTC.

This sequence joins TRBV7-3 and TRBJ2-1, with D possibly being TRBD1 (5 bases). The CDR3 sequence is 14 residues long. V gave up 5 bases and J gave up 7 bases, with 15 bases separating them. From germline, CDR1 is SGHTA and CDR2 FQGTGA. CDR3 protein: CASSAQGAWNEQFF. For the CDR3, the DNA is TGTGCCAGCAGCGCCCAAGGGGCTTGGAATGAGCAGTTCTTC.

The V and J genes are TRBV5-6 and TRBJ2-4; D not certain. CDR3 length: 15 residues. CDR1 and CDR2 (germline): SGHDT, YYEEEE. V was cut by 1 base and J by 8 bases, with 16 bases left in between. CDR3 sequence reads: CASSLFSLDMHIQYF. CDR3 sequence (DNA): TGTGCCAGCAGCTTGTTTAGCTTGGATATGCACATTCAGTACTTC.

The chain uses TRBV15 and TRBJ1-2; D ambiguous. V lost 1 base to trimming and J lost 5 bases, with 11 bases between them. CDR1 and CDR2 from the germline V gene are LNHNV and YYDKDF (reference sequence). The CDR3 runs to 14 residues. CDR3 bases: TGTGCCACCAGCAGAGTCGCAGGCGTATATGGCTACACCTTC. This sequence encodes CATSRVAGVYGYTF.

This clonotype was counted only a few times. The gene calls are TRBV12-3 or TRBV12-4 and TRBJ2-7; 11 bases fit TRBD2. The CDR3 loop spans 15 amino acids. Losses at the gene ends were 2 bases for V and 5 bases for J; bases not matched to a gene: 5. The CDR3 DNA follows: TGTGCCAGCAGTTTAACTAGCGGGAGTTTCGACGAGCAGTACTTC. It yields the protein CASSLTSGSFDEQYF.